The 29 T cell receptor beta chains below all came from one sample that was sequenced in a study of blood T cell repertoires in COVID-19. TCRdb keeps only in-frame clones here, not all; method: immunoSEQ multiplex PCR. The sample lists 80,000 or so clones; roughly 78% were seen once. The sequencing sample was made of peripheral blood. These receptors all come from a woman in her seventies with acute or convalescent COVID-19.

This chain uses TRBV3-1 (or the pseudogene TRBV3-2) with TRBJ1-1, with D possibly being TRBD1 (6 bases). The CDR3 length is 13 residues. The V gene lost 5 bases and the J gene lost 5 bases, with 12 bases spanning the gap. CDR1 is LGHDT and CDR2 is YNNKEL in the germline V gene (reference sequence). As DNA, the CDR3 is TGTGCCAGCAGCTACAGGGATGTTACTGAAGCTTTCTTT. This codes for CASSYRDVTEAFF.

The J gene is TRBJ1-5, the V gene TRBV4-3, with a possible D match to TRBD1 (5 bases). The CDR3 loop spans 15 amino acids. The ends were cut back, 4 bases at V and 3 bases at J, with 13 bases in the middle. Germline CDR1 and CDR2: LGHNA and YSLEER. The CDR3 coding sequence is TGCGCCAGCAGCCCGGGACTGCTACCCAATCAGCCCCAGCATTTT. This sequence encodes CASSPGLLPNQPQHF.

The V call is TRBV9, the J call TRBJ2-7, with D perhaps matching TRBD1 (6 bases). V was shortened by 3 bases and J by 6 bases, with 19 bases between the two germline ends. CDR1 and CDR2 (germline): SGDLS, YYNGEE. CDR3 length: 15 residues. The CDR3 region has the DNA TGTGCCAGCAGCGCCACCGGGACACCAACGGGCGAGCAGTACTTC. Encoded protein: CASSATGTPTGEQYF.

The chain combines TRBV5-1 with TRBJ1-2; possible D gene TRBD1, 5 bases. Trimming shortened V by 2 bases and J by 5 bases, and 7 bases separated the two germline ends. In germline, CDR1 is SGHRS, CDR2 YFSETQ. CDR3 length equals 12 residues. The CDR3 loop is CASSFPGYGYTF. Written as DNA, the CDR3 is TGCGCCAGCAGCTTCCCAGGGTATGGCTACACCTTC.

The CDR3 DNA sequence: TGTGCCAGCAGTGGGGACAGGGGGCGCTTAACTGAAGCTTTCTTT. It is translated as CASSGDRGRLTEAFF. The gene calls are TRBV6-2 or TRBV6-3 and TRBJ1-1; TRBD1 matches 12 bases. This CDR3 is built from 15 residues. Germline values: CDR1 MNHEY, CDR2 SVGEGT. V was pared by 5 bases and J by 5 bases, with 6 bases of the junction left unmatched.

CDR3 in amino acids: CSVARDSNQPQHF. CDR3 DNA: TGCAGCGTTGCCAGGGATAGCAATCAGCCCCAGCATTTT. The genes are TRBV29-1 and TRBJ1-5, with D possibly being TRBD1 (5 bases). In germline, CDR1 is SQVTM, CDR2 ANQGSEA. This CDR3 has 13 residues. V lost 4 bases, J lost 0 bases, and 7 bases lay in between.

The chain recombines TRBV12-3 or TRBV12-4 with TRBJ2-3; D gene uncertain. The CDR3 sequence is 13 residues long. The V end was cut by 4 bases, the J end by 4 bases, with 9 bases between. This CDR3 reads CASSYGYADTQYF. CDR3 DNA sequence: TGTGCCAGCAGTTACGGGTATGCAGATACGCAGTATTTT.

V is TRBV4-1 and J is TRBJ1-4, with 8 bases fitting TRBD1. The CDR3 is 17 residues long. Trimming removed 3 bases from V and 1 base from J; junction bases left unmatched: 7. CDR1 is MGHRA and CDR2 is YSYEKL in the germline V gene. The CDR3 DNA sequence: TGCGCCAGCAGCCACCTCGGACAGGGAAGAACTAATGAAAAACTGTTTTTT. The encoded protein is CASSHLGQGRTNEKLFF.

This chain uses TRBV6-5 with TRBJ1-5; possibly TRBD1 for D (6 bases). Germline V gene lookup returns CDR1 MNHEY and CDR2 SVGAGI. The CDR3 loop spans 15 amino acids. V was cut by 5 bases and J by 0 bases, with 11 bases left in between. Here the CDR3 DNA reads TGTGCCAGCAGTCCTCGAGGGGGTAGCAATCAGCCCCAGCATTTT. This encodes CASSPRGGSNQPQHF.

This clone has just one count. This chain links TRBV9 with TRBJ2-1; the D is unclear. V was cut by 0 bases and J by 6 bases, with 7 bases left in between. Per germline, CDR1 SGDLS and CDR2 YYNGEE. This CDR3 region has 13 residues. CDR3 sequence (DNA): TGTGCCAGCAGCGTAGCTACGTTCAATGAGCAGTTCTTC. This codes for CASSVATFNEQFF.

The rearrangement uses TRBV7-3 and TRBJ2-3; TRBD2 matches 13 bases. Germline V CDR1 and CDR2: SGHTA, FQGTGA. Germline trimming cut 5 bases from V and 3 bases from J; bases unmatched to any gene: 2. The CDR3 loop spans 15 amino acids. DNA of the CDR3: TGTGCCAGCAGCCCGACTAGCGGGGGGACAGATACGCAGTATTTT. Translated: CASSPTSGGTDTQYF.

The chain combines TRBV4-3 with TRBJ1-1; tentative D call: TRBD1 (5 bases). CDR1 and CDR2 (germline): LGHNA, YSLEER. V was pared by 1 base and J by 5 bases, with 14 bases between. This CDR3 comprises 15 residues. The CDR3 DNA reads TGCGCCAGCAGCCAAGGGGTGCGGGGGAAGACTGAAGCTTTCTTT. Protein: CASSQGVRGKTEAFF.

The chain combines TRBV6-5 with TRBJ2-7; 9 bases align to TRBD2. V lost 2 bases to trimming and J lost 6 bases; unmatched junction nucleotides: 5. The germline CDR1 and CDR2 sequences are MNHEY and SVGAGI. This CDR3 contains 14 residues. The CDR3 region is CASSYGAGGPEQYF. DNA for the CDR3: TGTGCCAGCAGTTACGGTGCGGGGGGGCCCGAGCAGTACTTC.

The chain uses TRBV5-5 and TRBJ1-2, with D unresolved. The CDR3 has 16 amino acids. Deletions cut 0 bases from V and 6 bases from J, with 18 bases between. CDR1 SGHKS and CDR2 YYEKEE come from the germline V gene (reference sequence). CDR3 nucleotides: TGTGCCAGCAGCTTGGATGACTCCTATAAACGAGATGGCTACACCTTC. Encoded protein: CASSLDDSYKRDGYTF.

This clone was counted a single time. The gene calls are TRBV27 and TRBJ2-1; 12 bases fit TRBD2. The V gene's germline CDR1 is MNHEY and CDR2 SMNVEV (reference sequence). The CDR3 covers 17 residues. With V trimmed by 4 bases and J by 4 bases, 8 bases remained unmatched. The DNA of the CDR3 is TGTGCCAGCAGTTCTCTCGGACTAGCGGGGTATTACAATGAGCAGTTCTTC. The encoded protein is CASSSLGLAGYYNEQFF.

The chain links TRBV9 to TRBJ1-1, with a possible D match to TRBD1 (5 bases). Germline values: CDR1 SGDLS, CDR2 YYNGEE. The CDR3 length is 15 residues. V lost 3 bases and J lost 2, with 14 bases in between. The CDR3 coding sequence is TGTGCCAGCAGCGCCCCCCGCGGGGCAAACACTGAAGCTTTCTTT. Its translation is CASSAPRGANTEAFF. Complete variable domain (other parts from reference TRBV9 and TRBJ1-1): DSGVTQTPKHLITATGQRVTLRCSPRSGDLSVYWYQQSLDQGLQFLIQYYNGEERAKGNILERFSAQQFPDLHSELNLSSLELGDSALYFCASSAPRGANTEAFFGQGTRLTVV.

The chain employs TRBV7-2 and TRBJ2-2; TRBD2 agrees at 7 bases. V was clipped by 3 bases and J by 6 bases; unmatched bases: 10. The CDR3 totals 16 residues. Germline assignment: CDR1 SGHTA and CDR2 FQGNSA. CDR3 sequence: CASSFTVPSGAGELFF. The CDR3 bases are TGTGCCAGCAGCTTTACGGTACCTAGCGGCGCCGGGGAGCTGTTTTTT.

The chain employs TRBV15 and TRBJ1-1; D may be TRBD1 (6 bases). The CDR3 extends over 15 amino acids. Germline-derived CDR1 and CDR2 are LNHNV and YYDKDF (reference sequence). Trimming pared 0 bases from V and 9 bases from J, leaving 17 bases between. The CDR3 region has the DNA TGTGCCACCAGCAGAGAGGCAGGGGTTAATAGGAAAGCTTTCTTT. Translation: CATSREAGVNRKAFF.

This chain links TRBV4-1 with TRBJ1-2, with D possibly matching TRBD1 (6 bases). This CDR3 spans 14 amino acids. V dropped 0 bases and J dropped 6 bases, with 11 bases sitting between them. Looked up from germline, CDR1 is MGHRA and CDR2 is YSYEKL. CDR3 in amino acids: CASSQDQGLNGYTF. DNA of the CDR3: TGCGCCAGCAGCCAAGATCAGGGGTTAAATGGCTACACCTTC.

This chain joins TRBV7-8 and TRBJ2-1; 13 positions match TRBD2. This CDR3 is built from 15 residues. V lost 3 bases and J lost 5; bases outside the gene matches: 1. Germline CDR1 SGHVS, CDR2 FQNEAQ. The CDR3: CASSLGLAGNNEQFF. DNA for the CDR3: TGTGCCAGCAGCTTGGGACTAGCGGGGAACAATGAGCAGTTCTTC.

The genes are TRBV27 and TRBJ2-1, with TRBD1 matching over 8 bases. Germline CDR1 MNHEY, CDR2 SMNVEV (reference sequence). This CDR3 has 13 amino acids. After removal of 2 bases from V and 7 bases from J, the junction contained 1 base not matched to a gene. CDR3 sequence (DNA): TGTGCCAGCAGTTTAAACAGGGGGAATGAGCAGTTCTTC. Protein: CASSLNRGNEQFF.

This clone was detected once. In DNA, the CDR3 is TGTGCCAGCTCACCGACGACAGAGATGAACACTGAAGCTTTCTTT. Its protein product is CASSPTTEMNTEAFF. The V and J genes are TRBV18 and TRBJ1-1, with D possibly matching TRBD1 (5 bases). This CDR3 region has 15 residues. In germline, CDR1 is KGHSH, CDR2 LQKENI. Trimming removed 3 bases from V and 0 bases from J, with 11 bases in between.

CDR3 region: CASTQAGANTGELFF. For the CDR3, the DNA is TGTGCCAGCACCCAAGCGGGGGCGAACACCGGGGAGCTGTTTTTT. The rearrangement joins TRBV27 to TRBJ2-2; 8 nucleotides match TRBD2. The CDR3 contains 15 residues. The junction had 4 bases not matched to a gene; V was cut back by 7 bases and J by 0 bases. Germline V CDR1 and CDR2: MNHEY, SMNVEV (reference sequence).

The rearrangement joins TRBV5-1 to TRBJ2-7; tentative D call: TRBD2 (5 bases). Trimming left V 7 bases short and J 6 bases short, with 11 bases between. CDR1 and CDR2 from the germline V gene are SGHRS and YFSETQ. The CDR3 sequence is 11 residues long. CDR3: CASRADGEQYF. In DNA, the CDR3 is TGCGCCAGCCGAGCGGATGGCGAGCAGTACTTC.

This clone was recorded once. The junction and the germline gene differ at one end; a read error may be behind it. The chain carries TRBV5-4 and TRBJ1-2, with TRBD1 matching 7 bases. The germline CDR1 and CDR2 sequences are SGHNT and YYREEE (reference sequence). This CDR3 has 15 amino acids. DNA of the CDR3: TGTGCCAGCAGCTTTATTCATGGGCCGTTGGGACAGAGGAGCTTC. Its protein product is CASSFIHGPLGQRSF.

V gene TRBV4-1 combines with J gene TRBJ2-2, with D perhaps matching TRBD2 (5 bases). The germline CDR1 and CDR2 sequences are MGHRA and YSYEKL. This CDR3 is built from 15 residues. Deletions cut 1 base from V and 4 bases from J, with 10 bases between. DNA for the CDR3: TGCGCCAGCAGCCAAGGTAGCGTCGGCACCGGGGAGCTGTTTTTT. Protein product: CASSQGSVGTGELFF.

This chain joins TRBV3-1 (or the pseudogene TRBV3-2) and TRBJ1-2; no definite D call. Deletions cut 4 bases from V and 4 bases from J, with 19 bases between. Looked up from germline, CDR1 is LGHDT and CDR2 is YNNKEL (reference sequence). The CDR3 runs 16 residues. CDR3 nucleotides: TGTGCCAGCAGCCCTTCGGGGAGCTTCAACCTCTATGGCTACACCTTC. Translating it yields CASSPSGSFNLYGYTF.

This clone appeared a few times. The gene calls are TRBV9 and TRBJ1-1; no firm D call. The CDR3 has 20 residues. V lost 3 bases and J 0 bases, leaving 27 bases between the germline ends. In germline, CDR1 is SGDLS, CDR2 YYNGEE. The CDR3 protein is CASSDSPRLSVTEMNTEAFF. The CDR3 DNA reads as TGTGCCAGCAGCGATAGCCCCCGGTTAAGTGTGACGGAAATGAACACTGAAGCTTTCTTT.

V gene TRBV6-5 combines with J gene TRBJ1-2; D is unresolved. Germline V gene lookup returns CDR1 MNHEY and CDR2 SVGAGI. With 3 bases removed from V and 0 bases from J, the gap between germline ends came to 5 bases. The CDR3 runs to 13 residues. CDR3 residues: CASSYAANYGYTF. The DNA for the CDR3 is TGTGCCAGCAGTTATGCAGCTAACTATGGCTACACCTTC.